These T cell receptor beta chains were read from a single sample in a study of shared clonotypes between healthy human individuals. TCRdb's table, derived via immunoSEQ multiplex PCR, lists solely in-frame clones and lacks some. The data show 750,000 to 1,000,000 clones, 92% seen once. Sequencing was done on a sample of naive CD8+ T cells sorted from blood. Receptors were obtained from a man aged 25-45 years in good health. CDR3s include the opening cysteine and the closing phenylalanine or tryptophan. Each record gives: clone size, D gene, J gene, CDR3 length, V gene, CDR3 protein, CDR3 DNA. D genes are given only for firm matches. The size of a clone is reported for some rows only, either as once, few or many, or as a class for expanded clones.

>-|TRBD1|TRBJ2-1|17|TRBV11-2
CASSLYYAGTGGAGQFF
TGTGCCAGCAGCTTATACTACGCCGGGACAGGGGGCGCAGGACAGTTCTTC
>-|-|TRBJ1-1|14|TRBV11-2
CASSSIQGRTEAFF
TGTGCCAGCAGCTCGATACAGGGCCGCACTGAAGCTTTCTTT
>-|TRBD1|TRBJ2-7|15|TRBV2
CASSRGQESSYEQYF
TGTGCCAGCAGTCGTGGACAGGAGAGCTCCTACGAGCAGTACTTC
>-|-|TRBJ1-1|19|TRBV6-1
CASSEYGARMGLRDTEAFF
TGTGCCAGCAGTGAATACGGGGCTAGAATGGGCCTCCGGGACACTGAAGCTTTCTTT
>-|TRBD2|TRBJ2-3|22|TRBV4-2
CASSQDPTGTSGRGYGTDTQYF
TGTGCCAGCAGCCAAGACCCCACCGGGACTAGCGGGAGGGGGTACGGCACAGATACGCAGTATTTT
>-|-|TRBJ1-2|12|TRBV6-5
CASRSWTDGYTF
TGTGCCAGCAGATCATGGACGGATGGCTACACCTTC
>many|-|TRBJ2-1|13|TRBV21-1
CASSGDSCNEQFF
TGTGCCAGCAGTGGAGACAGTTGCAATGAGCAGTTCTTC
>-|TRBD2|TRBJ2-1|14|TRBV19
CASSLSGYYNEQFF
TGTGCCAGTAGCCTTAGCGGGTACTACAATGAGCAGTTCTTC
>-|-|TRBJ2-1|13|TRBV7-9
CASSFKGGDEQFF
TGTGCCAGCAGCTTTAAGGGGGGTGATGAGCAGTTCTTC
>-|-|TRBJ2-7|14|TRBV5-6
CASSLMGSGYEQYF
TGTGCCAGCAGCTTGATGGGCAGTGGCTACGAGCAGTACTTC
>-|-|TRBJ1-2|11|TRBV12-5
CASASLGGYTF
TGTGCTAGTGCTTCTCTGGGAGGCTACACCTTC
>-|TRBD2|TRBJ2-1|18|TRBV7-9
CASSFPRGLAGGNNEQFF
TGTGCCAGCAGCTTTCCCCGGGGACTAGCGGGAGGTAATAATGAGCAGTTCTTC
>-|TRBD1|TRBJ1-1|14|TRBV4-3
CASSQLEERTGAFF
TGCGCCAGCAGCCAACTGGAGGAAAGGACAGGAGCTTTCTTT
>-|-|TRBJ2-3|16|TRBV18
CASSPPPGRAADTQYF
TGTGCCAGCTCACCACCGCCGGGACGTGCAGCAGATACGCAGTATTTT
>once|-|TRBJ2-7|15|TRBV9
CASSAQSRTGYEQYF
TGTGCCAGCAGCGCGCAATCTAGAACGGGCTACGAGCAGTACTTC
>-|-|TRBJ2-7|14|TRBV7-6
CASSFGAYSYEQYF
TGTGCCAGCAGCTTTGGTGCGTACTCCTACGAGCAGTACTTC
>-|-|TRBJ2-7|13|TRBV5-4
CASSSTESYEQYF
TGTGCCAGCAGTTCGACAGAATCCTACGAGCAGTACTTC
>-|-|TRBJ2-7|14|TRBV10-2
CASIPQESLNEQYF
TGCGCCAGCATCCCTCAGGAGTCGTTGAACGAGCAGTACTTC
>-|-|TRBJ2-5|14|TRBV6-5
CASSPQGLRETQYF
TGTGCCAGCAGCCCCCAGGGCCTCAGGGAGACCCAGTACTTC
>-|-|TRBJ2-7|11|TRBV2
CASSDSGEQYF
TGTGCCAGCAGTGACTCTGGCGAGCAGTACTTC
>-|TRBD2|TRBJ2-7|16|TRBV14
CASSHPLAGGIHEQYF
TGTGCCAGCAGCCATCCCCTAGCGGGAGGGATCCACGAGCAGTACTTC
>-|-|TRBJ2-5|13|TRBV5-4
CASSLGLAETQYF
TGTGCCAGCAGCTTGGGGCTAGCTGAGACCCAGTACTTC
>-|TRBD2|TRBJ2-3|17|TRBV9
CASSVHLQAGGRDTQYF
TGTGCCAGCAGCGTACACCTTCAAGCGGGAGGGCGGGATACGCAGTATTTT
>-|TRBD2|TRBJ2-1|15|TRBV5-5
CASSFLGAGGSEQFF
TGTGCCAGCAGCTTTTTGGGGGCGGGAGGCAGTGAGCAGTTCTTC
>-|TRBD2|TRBJ2-2|20|TRBV4-1
CASSQEGLAGGLTNTGELFF
TGCGCCAGCAGCCAAGAAGGCCTAGCGGGAGGGCTGACGAACACCGGGGAGCTGTTTTTT
>-|-|TRBJ2-7|14|TRBV11-2
CASSLVLSTYEQYF
TGTGCCAGCAGCTTAGTACTATCCACCTACGAGCAGTACTTC
>-|-|TRBJ1-2|14|TRBV19
CASRPLVSSYGYTF
TGTGCCAGTAGACCGTTAGTTTCTTCCTATGGCTACACCTTC
>-|-|TRBJ2-2|15|TRBV29-1
CSAFGGGTNTGELFF
TGCAGCGCATTTGGCGGCGGGACGAACACCGGGGAGCTGTTTTTT
>-|-|TRBJ1-4|16|TRBV27
CASSFEAMTTNEKLFF
TGTGCCAGCAGTTTTGAGGCCATGACGACTAATGAAAAACTGTTTTTT
>-|-|TRBJ2-1|15|TRBV28
CASSQDGLTPNEQFF
TGTGCCAGCAGTCAAGACGGACTAACACCCAATGAGCAGTTCTTC
>-|-|TRBJ2-7|16|TRBV18
CASSPTVRATPYEQYF
TGTGCCAGCTCACCTACGGTCAGAGCGACCCCCTACGAGCAGTACTTC
>-|-|TRBJ2-3|16|TRBV9
CASSPRAAGRLDTQYF
TGTGCCAGCAGCCCTCGAGCGGCAGGAAGACTAGATACGCAGTATTTT
>-|TRBD1|TRBJ2-7|17|TRBV7-9
CASSSLRWDRSVNEQYF
TGTGCCAGCAGCTCACTTAGGTGGGACAGATCCGTCAACGAGCAGTACTTC
>-|-|TRBJ2-5|15|TRBV7-9
CASSAPRVSEETQYF
TGTGCCAGCAGCGCCCCCAGGGTCTCGGAGGAGACCCAGTACTTC
>once|-|TRBJ1-1|17|TRBV4-3
CASSQVAFRARNTEAFF
TGCGCCAGCAGCCAAGTTGCCTTTAGGGCCAGGAACACTGAAGCTTTCTTT
>-|-|TRBJ2-7|15|TRBV6-5
CASSYSGQSRYEQYF
TGTGCCAGCAGTTACTCGGGACAAAGTCGTTACGAGCAGTACTTC
>-|TRBD1|TRBJ2-1|14|TRBV7-9
CASSARTGYREQFF
TGTGCCAGCAGCGCTCGGACAGGGTATCGCGAGCAGTTCTTC
>-|-|TRBJ2-1|15|TRBV7-9
CASSLDRSSYNEQFF
TGTGCCAGCAGCTTAGACAGAAGCTCCTACAATGAGCAGTTCTTC
>-|TRBD2|TRBJ2-7|14|TRBV9
CASSVGREMDEQYF
TGTGCCAGCAGCGTAGGGCGGGAGATGGACGAGCAGTACTTC
>-|-|TRBJ1-1|15|TRBV7-3
CASSLMWGENTEAFF
TGTGCCAGCAGCTTAATGTGGGGGGAGAACACTGAAGCTTTCTTT
>-|TRBD1|TRBJ2-1|16|TRBV7-3
CASSPYTGGDYNEQFF
TGTGCCAGCAGCCCCTATACAGGGGGCGATTACAATGAGCAGTTCTTC
>-|-|TRBJ2-1|15|TRBV11-2
CASSLWFSGLLEQFF
TGTGCCAGCAGCTTATGGTTTTCAGGGCTGCTTGAGCAGTTCTTC
>-|TRBD1|TRBJ1-4|17|TRBV7-2
CASRLNRGGSTNEKLFF
TGTGCCAGCAGACTTAACAGGGGTGGTAGCACTAATGAAAAACTGTTTTTT
>once|TRBD2|TRBJ2-1|14|TRBV5-8
CASVWTSGSNEQFF
TGTGCCAGCGTCTGGACTAGCGGGAGCAATGAGCAGTTCTTC
>few|-|TRBJ2-2|11|TRBV27
CASSFGGELFF
TGTGCCAGCAGTTTCGGCGGGGAGCTGTTTTTT
>-|-|TRBJ2-3|15|TRBV6-1
CASESGQGYTDTQYF
TGTGCCAGCGAGAGCGGGCAGGGATACACAGATACGCAGTATTTT
>-|-|TRBJ1-1|14|TRBV27
CASSPGTDNTEAFF
TGTGCCAGCAGCCCGGGGACGGATAACACTGAAGCTTTCTTT
>-|-|TRBJ2-1|11|TRBV29-1
CSVYRDNEQFF
TGCAGCGTTTACAGGGACAATGAGCAGTTCTTC
>-|TRBD2|TRBJ2-3|15|TRBV7-8
CASSSLALSTDTQYF
TGTGCCAGCAGCTCACTAGCGCTTAGCACAGATACGCAGTATTTT
>-|-|TRBJ2-2|16|TRBV23-1
CASSQSDKANTGELFF
TGCGCCAGCAGTCAATCGGACAAGGCGAACACCGGGGAGCTGTTTTTT
>few|TRBD1|TRBJ1-5|15|TRBV27
CASSTRQGQNQPQHF
TGTGCCAGCAGCACCAGACAGGGGCAAAATCAGCCCCAGCATTTT
>once|-|TRBJ2-7|16|TRBV5-6
CASSLTTGTDTYEQYF
TGTGCCAGCAGCCTGACCACCGGGACGGACACCTACGAGCAGTACTTC
>-|-|TRBJ2-7|14|TRBV5-1
CASSEGLSAYEQYF
TGCGCCAGCAGCGAGGGCCTATCCGCCTACGAGCAGTACTTC
>-|TRBD1|TRBJ1-3|14|TRBV28
CASSLTGVGNTIYF
TGTGCCAGCAGTCTGACAGGGGTTGGAAACACCATATATTTT
>-|-|TRBJ2-3|13|TRBV10-3
CATRDIGTDTQYF
TGTGCCACCCGGGACATTGGCACAGATACGCAGTATTTT